This record concerns one T cell receptor (beta chain) sequence. No antigen is known for it. Amplified regions were TCR beta CDR3 sequences from RNA transcripts. HTBI primers were the set used in a first-round RT-PCR of the TCR CDR3. From the multiplex PCR reads, TCRdb called clonotypes with MiXCR, one entry per CDR3 protein. This table has hundreds of thousands of distinct CDR3 sequences, approximately 24% appearing once. These data originate in a study of T cells in Graves' hyperthyroidism and ophthalmopathy. Study-wide findings and caveats: By a 13 V-J model, ophthalmopathy was set apart from stable hyperthyroidism. In validation, the model predicted ophthalmopathy. These predictions came a median about 6.5 months before onset.

Clinical symptoms, serum thyroxine, TRAb, thyroid ultrasound and orbital computed tomography established diagnosis. Isolation of PBMCs was performed on around 9.8 ml fresh peripheral blood. The CDR3 spans 16 residues. The V gene end was trimmed by 1 base and the J gene end by 9 bases; junction bases not matched to a gene: 12. Germline V gene sequence: CDR1 LGHNA, CDR2 YNFKEQ. Sample: blood. The TCR was taken from a woman aged 40 to 50 with Graves' ophthalmopathy. The rearrangement joins TRBV4-2 to TRBJ1-5; 7 bases line up with TRBD1. The CDR3, as DNA: TGTGCCAGCAGCCAAGCCTCTACGTCCAGGGGGGGGCCCCAGCATTTT. Residues: CASSQASTSRGGPQHF.